This TCR beta chain was captured in a study of T cell repertoires in cytomegalovirus infection. Overall study context: Matching HLA type and CMV infection were both indicated by public TCR beta signatures. Whole-study findings and limits: Dominating the ex vivo response were HLA-C-restricted CMV-specific TCR beta clonotypes. Summed public TCR beta family frequency identified CMV carriers bearing the relevant HLA.

The V end was cut by 5 bases, the J end by 8 bases, with 12 bases between. The CDR3 totals 11 residues. Germline CDR1 and CDR2: SQVTM and ANQGSEA. TCRdb re-called the reads through MiXCR, storing one row per CDR3 protein. Of roughly 600,000 distinct CDR3 sequences listed, 20% to 25% were seen once; the top ten hold 8%. This clonotype has just a few counts. What it binds is unknown. Material for sequencing was CD8+ T cells from PBMCs. The chain is built from TRBV29-1 and TRBJ1-1; D is unclear. The receptor's source is a human donor in good health (CMV status not recorded). Some clones in this sample may be carry-over from other donors' samples. The CDR3 spells CSVKMGYEAFF. CDR3 in DNA: TGCAGCGTTAAGATGGGGTACGAAGCTTTCTTT.